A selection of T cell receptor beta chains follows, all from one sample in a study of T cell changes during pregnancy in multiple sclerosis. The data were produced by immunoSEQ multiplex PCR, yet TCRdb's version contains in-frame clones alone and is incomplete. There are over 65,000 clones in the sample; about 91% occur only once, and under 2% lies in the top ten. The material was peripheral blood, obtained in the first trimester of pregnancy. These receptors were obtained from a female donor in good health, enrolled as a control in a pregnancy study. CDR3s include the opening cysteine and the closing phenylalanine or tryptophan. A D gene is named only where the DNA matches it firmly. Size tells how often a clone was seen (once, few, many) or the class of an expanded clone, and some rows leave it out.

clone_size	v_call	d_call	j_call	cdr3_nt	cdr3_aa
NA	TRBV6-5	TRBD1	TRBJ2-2	TGTGCCAGCCTTGCGGGACAGGGTTCCACCGGGGAGCTGTTTTTT	CASLAGQGSTGELFF
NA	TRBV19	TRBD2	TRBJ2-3	TGTGCCAGTGCGGAGCGGGGGGGACGCAACACAGATACGCAGTATTTT	CASAERGGRNTDTQYF
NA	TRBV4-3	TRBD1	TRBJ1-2	TGCGCCAGCAGCCAACCAATGGGGACAGATGGCTACACCTTC	CASSQPMGTDGYTF
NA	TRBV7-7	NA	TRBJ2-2	TGTGCTAGCAGCTTAGTGACAGGCGATGGGGAGCTGTTTTTT	CASSLVTGDGELFF
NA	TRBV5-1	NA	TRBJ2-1	TGCGCCAGCAGCTTGGTCGGGGGTTACAATGAGCAGTTCTTC	CASSLVGGYNEQFF
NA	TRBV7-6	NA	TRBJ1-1	TGTGCCAGCAGCCCAGAGACTTACACTGAAGCTTTCTTT	CASSPETYTEAFF
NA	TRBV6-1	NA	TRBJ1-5	TGTGCCAGCAGTGAAGCGGGGGGAAATCAGCCCCAGCATTTT	CASSEAGGNQPQHF
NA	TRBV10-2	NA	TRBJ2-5	TGCGCCACCCACCGGGTCGGGGAGACCCAGTACTTC	CATHRVGETQYF
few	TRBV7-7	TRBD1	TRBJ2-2	TGTGCTAGCAGCTCGGGACAGGGAGGCGGGGAGCTGTTTTTT	CASSSGQGGGELFF
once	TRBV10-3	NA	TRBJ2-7	TGTGCCATCAGGGGGGCTGAGGGGATAAGCTCCTACGAGCAGTACTTC	CAIRGAEGISSYEQYF
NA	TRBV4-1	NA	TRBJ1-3	TGCGCCAGCAGCCAAGAACGTAAGGGAGCCTCTGGAAACACCATATATTTT	CASSQERKGASGNTIYF
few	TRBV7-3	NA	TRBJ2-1	TGTGCCAGCAGCCGAACCTTCGACAGATTAGGCAATGAGCAGTTCTTC	CASSRTFDRLGNEQFF
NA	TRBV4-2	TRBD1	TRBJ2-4	TGTGCCAGCAGCCCCGGACAGGGGAACATTCAGTACTTC	CASSPGQGNIQYF
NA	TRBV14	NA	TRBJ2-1	TGTGCCAGCAGCCACCTAAATGAGCAGTTCTTC	CASSHLNEQFF
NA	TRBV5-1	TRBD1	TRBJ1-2	TGCGCCAGCACTCGGGACAGGGGGGACTATGGCTACACCTTC	CASTRDRGDYGYTF
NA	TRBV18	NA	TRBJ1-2	TGTGCCAGCTCACCCCTGGACAGCGACTATGGCTACACCTTC	CASSPLDSDYGYTF
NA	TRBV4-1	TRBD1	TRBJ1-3	TGCGCCAGCAGCCTATTCACAGGGGCTGGAAACACCATATATTTT	CASSLFTGAGNTIYF
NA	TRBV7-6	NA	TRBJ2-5	TGTGCCAGCAGCTTAGCGAGGTTAGCGGATACCCAAGAGACCCAGTACTTC	CASSLARLADTQETQYF
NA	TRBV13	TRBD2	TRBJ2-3	TGTGCCAGCAGCCCCGAGCGGGGGGGCCTTGTAGATACGCAGTATTTT	CASSPERGGLVDTQYF
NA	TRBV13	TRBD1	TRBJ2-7	TGTGCCAGCAGCTCCTTAACAGGGGCCTACGAGCAGTACTTC	CASSSLTGAYEQYF
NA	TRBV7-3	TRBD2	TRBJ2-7	TGTGCCAGCAGCCCCTGGGGGGGGGTAAACTACGAGCAGTACTTC	CASSPWGGVNYEQYF
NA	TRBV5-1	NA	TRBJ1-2	TGCGCCAGCAGCTTGGGGTCCTCCGCGGGCTATGGCTACACCTTC	CASSLGSSAGYGYTF
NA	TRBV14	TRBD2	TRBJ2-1	TGTGCCAGCAGCCCACTGGGACTAGCGGACAATGAGCAGTTCTTC	CASSPLGLADNEQFF
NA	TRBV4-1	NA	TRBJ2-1	TGCGCCAGCAGCCTAACCAGGGAGGGGGGTGAGCAGTTCTTC	CASSLTREGGEQFF
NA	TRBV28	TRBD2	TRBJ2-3	TGTGCCCTTCAGACTAGCGGGGGCACAGATACGCAGTATTTT	CALQTSGGTDTQYF
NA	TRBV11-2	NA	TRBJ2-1	TGTGCCAGCAGCTCTGGGGCTGACAGTGAGCAGTTCTTC	CASSSGADSEQFF